This T cell receptor beta chain was obtained from a study of cytomegalovirus exposure and HLA in healthy donors. Study context: Researchers previously reported finding roughly 120 million unique TCR beta sequences from about 200 million T cells. Study results and limitations: As a later analysis showed, a missense DCLRE1C variant was linked to trimming of TCR beta V- and J-genes.

Samples came from healthy bone marrow donors. Researchers ran the PCR with 60 Vbeta and 13 Jbeta primers. Some clones are missing from TCRdb's copy, which holds only in-frame ones; the method was immunoSEQ multiplex PCR. The repertoire holds 75,000 to 100,000 clones, with 7.6% as singletons. As to this clone: What it binds is unknown.

CDR1 MNHEY and CDR2 SMNVEV come from the germline V gene (reference sequence). V lost 5 bases and J lost 11; bases outside the gene matches: 8. CDR3 length equals 12 residues. The sequence derives from a man aged 50 or older in good health and CMV-seronegative. Specimen: PBMCs. The chain recombines TRBV27 with TRBJ1-1; 7 bases are shared with TRBD1. CDR3 in amino acids: CASSPNRGRAFF. The CDR3 DNA is TGTGCCAGCAGTCCGAACAGGGGAAGGGCTTTCTTT.